This T cell receptor beta chain appears in the sequencing data of a study of cytomegalovirus exposure and HLA in healthy donors. Study findings and constraints: A later analysis by the authors found several of the most significant clusters apparently linked to common viral pathogens. A cluster of highly shared sequence variants was likely a sequencing artifact.

The study ran its PCR with 60 Vbeta and 13 Jbeta primers. Libraries were prepared by immunoSEQ multiplex PCR; TCRdb keeps only in-frame clonotypes and omits some of them. The repertoire consists of around 67,000 clones, with 78% occurring once and the leading ten covering 7.8%. CDR1 is MDHEN, CDR2 SYDVKM, per germline. The CDR3 has 14 residues. V lost 8 bases and J lost 0, with 13 bases in between. For this clone: Its antigen is unknown.

The sample was PBMCs. This TCR was sampled from a young man in good health and CMV-seropositive. This chain joins TRBV28 and TRBJ1-1; weak D call: TRBD1 (5 bases). This CDR3 is CASAGGTMNTEAFF. CDR3 nucleotides: TGTGCCAGCGCTGGGGGGACCATGAACACTGAAGCTTTCTTT. Full variable domain (remainder filled in from reference TRBV28 and TRBJ1-1): DVKVTQSSRYLVKRTGEKVFLECVQDMDHENMFWYRQDPGLGLRLIYFSYDVKMKEKGDIPEGYSVSREKKERFSLILESASTNQTSMYLCASAGGTMNTEAFFGQGTRLTVV.